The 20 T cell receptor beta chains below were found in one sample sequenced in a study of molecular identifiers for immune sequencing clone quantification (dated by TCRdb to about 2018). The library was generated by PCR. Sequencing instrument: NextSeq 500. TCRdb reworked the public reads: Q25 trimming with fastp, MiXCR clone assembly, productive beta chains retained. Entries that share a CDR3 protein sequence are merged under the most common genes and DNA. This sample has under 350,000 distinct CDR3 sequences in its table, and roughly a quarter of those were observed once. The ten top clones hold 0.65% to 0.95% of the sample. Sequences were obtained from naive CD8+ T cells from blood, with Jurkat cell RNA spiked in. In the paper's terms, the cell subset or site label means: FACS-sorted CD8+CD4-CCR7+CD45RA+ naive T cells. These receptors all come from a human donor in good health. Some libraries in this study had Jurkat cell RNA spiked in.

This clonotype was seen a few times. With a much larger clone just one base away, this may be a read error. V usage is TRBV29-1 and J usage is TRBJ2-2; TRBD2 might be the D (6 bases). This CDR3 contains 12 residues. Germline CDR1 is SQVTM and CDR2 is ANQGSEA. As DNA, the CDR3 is TGCAGGCAAGGAGGGCTCACCGGGGAGCTGTTTTTT. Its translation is CRQGGLTGELFF.

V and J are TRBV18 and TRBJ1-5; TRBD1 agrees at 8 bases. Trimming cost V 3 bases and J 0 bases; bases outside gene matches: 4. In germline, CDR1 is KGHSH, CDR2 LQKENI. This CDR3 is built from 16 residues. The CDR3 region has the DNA TGTGCCAGCTCACCCCAGGGGGCAGGTAGCAATCAGCCCCAGCATTTT. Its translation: CASSPQGAGSNQPQHF.

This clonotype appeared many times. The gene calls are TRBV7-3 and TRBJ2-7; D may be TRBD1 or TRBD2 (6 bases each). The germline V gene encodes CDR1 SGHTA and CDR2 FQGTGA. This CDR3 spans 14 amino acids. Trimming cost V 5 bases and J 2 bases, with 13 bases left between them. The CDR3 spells CASSPRGEPYEQYF. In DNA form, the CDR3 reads TGTGCCAGCAGCCCGAGGGGGGAACCCTACGAGCAGTACTTC. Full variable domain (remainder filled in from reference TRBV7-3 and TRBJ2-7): GAGVSQTPSNKVTEKGKYVELRCDPISGHTALYWYRQSLGQGPEFLIYFQGTGAADDSGLPNDRFFAVRPEGSVSTLKIQRTERGDSAVYLCASSPRGEPYEQYFGPGTRLTVT.

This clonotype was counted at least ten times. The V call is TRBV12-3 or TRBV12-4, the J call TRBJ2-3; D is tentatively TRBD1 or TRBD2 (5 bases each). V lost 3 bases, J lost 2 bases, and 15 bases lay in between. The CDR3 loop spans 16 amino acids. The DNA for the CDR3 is TGTGCCAGCAGTTTGCCCCCGGGACGGACCACAGATACGCAGTATTTT. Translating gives CASSLPPGRTTDTQYF.

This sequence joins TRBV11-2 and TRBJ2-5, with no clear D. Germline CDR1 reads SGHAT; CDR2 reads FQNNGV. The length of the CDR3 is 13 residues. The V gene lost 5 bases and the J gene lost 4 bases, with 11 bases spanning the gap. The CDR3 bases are TGTGCCAGCAGCCCTGAATGGCTAGAGACCCAGTACTTC. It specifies CASSPEWLETQYF.

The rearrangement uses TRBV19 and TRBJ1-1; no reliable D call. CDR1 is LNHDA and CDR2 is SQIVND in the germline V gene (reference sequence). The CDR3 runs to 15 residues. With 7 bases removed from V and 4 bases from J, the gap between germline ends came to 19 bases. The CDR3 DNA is TGTGCCAGTACCTCTTCCGATTGGCTCAGCACTGAAGCTTTCTTT. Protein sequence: CASTSSDWLSTEAFF.

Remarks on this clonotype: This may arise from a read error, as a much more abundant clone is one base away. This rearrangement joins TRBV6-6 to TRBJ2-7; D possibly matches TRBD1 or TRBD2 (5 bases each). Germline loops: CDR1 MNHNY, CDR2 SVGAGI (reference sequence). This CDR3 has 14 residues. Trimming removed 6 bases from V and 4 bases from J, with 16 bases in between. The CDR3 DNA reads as TGTGCCAGCAGCGAGGGGATGAGGGTATACGAGCAGTACTTC. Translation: CASSEGMRVYEQYF.

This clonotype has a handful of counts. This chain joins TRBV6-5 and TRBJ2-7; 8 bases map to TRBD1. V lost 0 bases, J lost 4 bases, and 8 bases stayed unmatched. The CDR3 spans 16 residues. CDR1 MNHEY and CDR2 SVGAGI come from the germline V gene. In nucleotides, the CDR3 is TGTGCCAGCAGTTACTCGAGAGAGACAGGGGATTACGAGCAGTACTTC. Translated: CASSYSRETGDYEQYF.

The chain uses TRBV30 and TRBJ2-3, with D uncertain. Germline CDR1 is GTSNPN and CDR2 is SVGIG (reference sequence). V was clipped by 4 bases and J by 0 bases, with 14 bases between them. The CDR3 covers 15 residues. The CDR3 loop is CAWTLGVTSTDTQYF. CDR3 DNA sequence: TGTGCCTGGACGCTTGGGGTTACTAGCACAGATACGCAGTATTTT.

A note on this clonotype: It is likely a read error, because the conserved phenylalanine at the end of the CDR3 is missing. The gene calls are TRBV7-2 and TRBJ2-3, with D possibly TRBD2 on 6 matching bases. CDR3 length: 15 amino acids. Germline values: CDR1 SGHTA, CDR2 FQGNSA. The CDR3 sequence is CASSFRDFNTYTQYS. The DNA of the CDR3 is TGTGCCAGCAGCTTCCGGGACTTCAACACATATACGCAGTATTCT.

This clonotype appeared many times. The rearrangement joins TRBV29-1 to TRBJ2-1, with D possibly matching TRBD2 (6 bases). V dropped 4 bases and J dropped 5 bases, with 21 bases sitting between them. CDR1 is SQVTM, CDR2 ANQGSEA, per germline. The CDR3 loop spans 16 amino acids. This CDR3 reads CSVAFGGLREDNEQFF. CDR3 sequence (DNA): TGCAGCGTTGCGTTTGGGGGACTGCGTGAGGACAATGAGCAGTTCTTC.

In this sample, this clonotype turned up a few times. The CDR3 sequence is CASSLALRDTQYF. In nucleotides, the CDR3 is TGTGCCAGCAGCTTAGCCCTGAGAGATACGCAGTATTTT. V usage is TRBV7-9 and J usage is TRBJ2-3; D unclear. The germline V and J ends were trimmed by 0 bases and 5 bases, with 6 bases remaining between them. The CDR3 sequence is 13 residues long. CDR1 and CDR2 (germline): SEHNR, FQNEAQ (reference sequence).

In DNA, the CDR3 is TGCGCCAGCAGCCAGGACGACAGGGGCCCCGCTCTTCCTGGAAACACCATATATTTT. Its protein product is CASSQDDRGPALPGNTIYF. The chain links TRBV4-3 to TRBJ1-3; 8 positions match TRBD1. The CDR3 has 19 amino acids. J was trimmed by 2 bases and V by 3 bases; bases with no gene match: 15. In germline, CDR1 is LGHNA, CDR2 YSLEER.

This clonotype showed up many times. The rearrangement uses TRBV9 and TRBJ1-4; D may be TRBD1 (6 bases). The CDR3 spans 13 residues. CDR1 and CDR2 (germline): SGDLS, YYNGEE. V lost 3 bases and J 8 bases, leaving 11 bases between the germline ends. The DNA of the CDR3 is TGTGCCAGCAGCGGGGACAACCAGGAAAAACTGTTTTTT. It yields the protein CASSGDNQEKLFF.

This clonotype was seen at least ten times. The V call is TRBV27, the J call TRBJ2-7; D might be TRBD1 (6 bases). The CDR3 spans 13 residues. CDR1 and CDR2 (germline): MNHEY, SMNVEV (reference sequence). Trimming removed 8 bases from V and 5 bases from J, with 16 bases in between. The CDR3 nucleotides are TGTGCCAGCCGCCTCTTGGGGGCCGACGAGCAGTACTTC. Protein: CASRLLGADEQYF.

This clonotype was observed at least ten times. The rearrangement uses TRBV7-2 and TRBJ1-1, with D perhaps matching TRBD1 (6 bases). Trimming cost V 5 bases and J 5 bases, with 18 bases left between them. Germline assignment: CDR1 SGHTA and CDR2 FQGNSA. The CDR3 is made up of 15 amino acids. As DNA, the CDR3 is TGTGCCAGCAGCCCCGGACAGACCCAGGTTACTGAAGCTTTCTTT. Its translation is CASSPGQTQVTEAFF.

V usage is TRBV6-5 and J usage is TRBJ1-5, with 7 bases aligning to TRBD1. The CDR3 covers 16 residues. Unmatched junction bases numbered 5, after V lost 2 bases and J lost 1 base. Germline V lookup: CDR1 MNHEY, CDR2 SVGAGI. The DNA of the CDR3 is TGTGCCAGCAGTTACGGGGCAGGGGGAAGCAATCAGCCCCAGCATTTT. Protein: CASSYGAGGSNQPQHF.

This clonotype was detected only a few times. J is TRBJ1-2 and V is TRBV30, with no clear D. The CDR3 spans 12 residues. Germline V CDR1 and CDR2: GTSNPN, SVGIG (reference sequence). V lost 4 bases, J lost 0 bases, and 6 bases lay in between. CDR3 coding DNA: TGTGCCTGGACGCATTCTAACTATGGCTACACCTTC. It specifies CAWTHSNYGYTF.

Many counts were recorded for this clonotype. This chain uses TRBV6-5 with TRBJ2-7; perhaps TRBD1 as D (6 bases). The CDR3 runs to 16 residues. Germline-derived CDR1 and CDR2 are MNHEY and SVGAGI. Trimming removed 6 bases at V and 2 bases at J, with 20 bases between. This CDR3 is CASRSPPWGTPYEQYF. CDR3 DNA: TGTGCCAGCAGATCCCCCCCCTGGGGGACACCCTACGAGCAGTACTTC.

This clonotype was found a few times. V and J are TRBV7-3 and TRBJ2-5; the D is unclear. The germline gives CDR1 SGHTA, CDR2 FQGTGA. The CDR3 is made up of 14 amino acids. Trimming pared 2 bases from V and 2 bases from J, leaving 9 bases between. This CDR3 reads CASSLAGNQETQYF. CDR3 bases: TGTGCCAGCAGCTTAGCTGGGAATCAAGAGACCCAGTACTTC.